This TCR beta chain was obtained from a study of T cells in Graves' hyperthyroidism and ophthalmopathy. This clonotype was detected only a few times. Its antigen is undetermined. TCR beta CDR3 sequences were amplified from RNA transcripts. TCR CDR3 underwent first-round RT-PCR with the HTBI primer set. TCRdb reprocessed the multiplex PCR reads with MiXCR, giving one entry per CDR3 protein. The sample carries 330,000 or so distinct CDR3 sequences, about a sixth recorded once. Fresh peripheral blood, less than 11 ml of it, supplied the PBMCs. Germline V gene sequence: CDR1 SGHRS, CDR2 YFSETQ. Trimming pared 2 bases from V and 0 bases from J, leaving 11 bases between. The CDR3 consists of 15 residues. Notes on the study in general: Most expanded thyroid clonotypes above 0.001 also appeared in blood. Ophthalmopathy cases were set apart from stable hyperthyroidism by a 13 V-J model.

The TCR originated in a middle-aged woman with Graves' ophthalmopathy. Sequenced: blood. The chain is built from TRBV5-1 and TRBJ1-1; TRBD1 might be the D (5 bases). The CDR3 DNA is TGCGCCAGCAGCTTTAGGGACGCCATGAACACTGAAGCTTTCTTT. Its translation is CASSFRDAMNTEAFF.